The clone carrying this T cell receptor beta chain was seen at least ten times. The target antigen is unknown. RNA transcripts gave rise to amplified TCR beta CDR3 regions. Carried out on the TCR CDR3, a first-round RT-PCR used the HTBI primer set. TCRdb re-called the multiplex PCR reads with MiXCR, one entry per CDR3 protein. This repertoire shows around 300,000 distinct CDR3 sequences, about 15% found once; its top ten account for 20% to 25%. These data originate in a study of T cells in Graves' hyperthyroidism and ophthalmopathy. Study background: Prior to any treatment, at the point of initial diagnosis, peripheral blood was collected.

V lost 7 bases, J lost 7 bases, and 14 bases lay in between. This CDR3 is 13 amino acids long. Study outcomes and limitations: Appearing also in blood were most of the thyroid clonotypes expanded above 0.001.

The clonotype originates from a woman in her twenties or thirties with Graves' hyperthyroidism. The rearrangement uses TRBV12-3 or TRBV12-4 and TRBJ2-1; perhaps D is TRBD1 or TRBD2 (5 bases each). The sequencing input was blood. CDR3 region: CASTGSWGNEQFF. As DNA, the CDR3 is TGTGCCAGCACGGGTAGTTGGGGGAATGAGCAGTTCTTC.